This entry describes one T cell receptor (beta chain). This sample was taken from a study of blood T cell repertoires in COVID-19. Study overall: Collection of acute and convalescent COVID-19 samples took place in the United States, Italy and Spain. PBMCs, B-cell-depleted T cells, or T cells provided the cDNA or gDNA that made up the material.

The V gene end was trimmed by 8 bases and the J gene end by 4 bases; junction bases not matched to a gene: 5. Germline V gene sequence: CDR1 LNHDA, CDR2 SQIVND (reference sequence). CDR3 length equals 13 residues. The authors' processing: Cell counts per sample came from amplifying reference gene primers. The method was immunoSEQ multiplex PCR; TCRdb's version includes in-frame clones alone and lacks a portion of them. Clone size and V and J calls were adopted from that table, with D and trimming inferred from the DNA. Of almost 45,000 clones listed, around 75% are singletons. This clonotype was sampled from a man older than 75 with acute or convalescent COVID-19. This rearrangement joins TRBV19 to TRBJ1-5; 7 nucleotides line up with TRBD1. The sample comprised peripheral blood. CDR3 in amino acids: CASGTERNQPQHF. In DNA form, the CDR3 reads TGTGCCAGTGGGACAGAAAGAAATCAGCCCCAGCATTTT.